This T cell receptor (beta chain) was sequenced in a study of blood T cell repertoires in COVID-19. Overall study context: Specimens from acute and convalescent COVID-19 originated in the United States, Italy and Spain. Sources were T cells, B-cell-depleted T cells, or PBMCs; the material itself was cDNA or gDNA.

Methods used by the authors: From reference gene primer amplification, estimates of nucleated cell counts were derived. Assay: immunoSEQ multiplex PCR; the TCRdb copy retains only in-frame clones and omits some. That table is the source of V, J and clone size, and D and trimming were worked out from the DNA. The table has tens of thousands of clones, around 90% seen once. The CDR3 totals 13 residues. V lost 5 bases, J lost 2 bases, and 11 bases lay in between. Germline V CDR1 and CDR2: SGHRS, YFSETQ. The V gene is TRBV5-1, the J gene TRBJ2-7; weak D call: TRBD2 (5 bases). The receptor's source is a human donor in a cohort sampled during active COVID-19. The donor label of this sample is uncertain. Material for sequencing was peripheral blood. CDR3 nucleotide sequence: TGCGCCAGCAGAGAGGGATCCGCCTACGAGCAGTACTTC. Translation: CASREGSAYEQYF.